Shown below are 13 T cell receptor beta chains from a single sample sequenced in a study of blood T cells in healthy people across ages. Together with a sample-barcoded 5' primer, a J-beta primer mix was included in a second PCR lasting roughly 7 to 11 cycles. TCRdb called the 5' RACE reads again in MiXCR, with one record for every CDR3 protein. Of about 680,000 distinct CDR3 sequences listed, roughly 49% are singletons. Sequenced sample: blood. The origin of the receptors is a woman aged 60-75 years in good health.

This clonotype was seen at least ten times. In nucleotides, the CDR3 is TGTGCCAGCAGCCGGGGACAGCCAGCCTACGAGCAGTACTTC. This sequence encodes CASSRGQPAYEQYF. The genes are TRBV7-8 and TRBJ2-7; 7 bases fit TRBD1. CDR1 SGHVS and CDR2 FQNEAQ come from the germline V gene. The CDR3 totals 14 residues. V lost 5 bases and J lost 2; bases outside the gene matches: 6.

Details on this clonotype: This sequence is one base from a far larger clone and is likely a read error. The chain uses TRBV5-1 and TRBJ2-7, with 12 nucleotides matching TRBD2. This CDR3 comprises 14 residues. Germline V gene data show CDR1 as SGHRS and CDR2 as YFSETQ. Here the CDR3 DNA reads TGCGCCGGCAGCTTGACTAGCGGGAGCTACGAGCAGTACTTC. The encoded protein is CAGSLTSGSYEQYF.

As DNA, the CDR3 is TGTGCCAGCAGTTCCCTGACAGGGGGAACCTATGGCTACACCTTC. Residues: CASSSLTGGTYGYTF. The rearrangement uses TRBV28 and TRBJ1-2; TRBD1 matches 9 bases. V was pared by 4 bases and J by 4 bases, with 7 bases of the junction left unmatched. CDR3 size: 15 residues. Germline V CDR1 and CDR2: MDHEN, SYDVKM.

This chain links TRBV5-1 with TRBJ2-5, with D possibly matching TRBD2 (5 bases). V lost 2 bases and J 0 bases, leaving 8 bases between the germline ends. Germline V gives CDR1 SGHRS, CDR2 YFSETQ. The CDR3 loop spans 14 amino acids. The CDR3 loop is CASSFSGNQETQYF. DNA for the CDR3: TGCGCCAGCAGCTTTTCGGGGAACCAAGAGACCCAGTACTTC.

This rearrangement joins TRBV14 to TRBJ2-7; 8 bases line up with TRBD1. Unmatched junction bases numbered 5, after V lost 0 bases and J lost 4 bases. This CDR3 is built from 15 residues. The germline gives CDR1 SGHDN, CDR2 FVKESK. The DNA of the CDR3 is TGTGCCAGCAGCCAAGATGGGACAGGAGATTACGAGCAGTACTTC. As protein: CASSQDGTGDYEQYF.

This clonotype has more than one count but fewer than ten. The V gene is TRBV20-1, the J gene TRBJ2-2; D is unresolved. In germline, CDR1 is DFQATT, CDR2 SNEGSKA (reference sequence). The CDR3 has 16 amino acids. Trimming shortened V by 0 bases and J by 2 bases, and 13 bases separated the two germline ends. CDR3 coding DNA: TGCAGTGCTAGAGATCCGCTGGATCATAACACCGGGGAGCTGTTTTTT. Residues: CSARDPLDHNTGELFF.

This clonotype appeared a few times. This sequence joins TRBV7-2 and TRBJ2-5; D call uncertain. This CDR3 contains 14 residues. Trimming pared 3 bases from V and 4 bases from J, leaving 12 bases between. Per the germline V gene, CDR1 is SGHTA and CDR2 is FQGNSA. The CDR3 is CASSFLGLRETQYF. As DNA, the CDR3 is TGTGCCAGCAGCTTCTTGGGGTTGAGAGAGACCCAGTACTTC.

The genes are TRBV28 and TRBJ2-7; D may be TRBD1 (5 bases). Trimming shortened V by 3 bases and J by 3 bases, and 12 bases separated the two germline ends. The germline gives CDR1 MDHEN, CDR2 SYDVKM. The CDR3 is 14 residues long. CDR3 in amino acids: CASSLDTFFYEQYF. CDR3 bases: TGTGCCAGCAGTTTGGACACCTTTTTCTACGAGCAGTACTTC.

This clonotype has a handful of counts. The chain couples TRBV20-1 to TRBJ2-7; possible D gene TRBD2, 6 bases. The CDR3 is 16 amino acids. The V end lost 0 bases, the J end lost 0 bases, and 15 bases lay between the germline ends. Germline assignment: CDR1 DFQATT and CDR2 SNEGSKA (reference sequence). The CDR3 loop is CSARDPHPSASYEQYF. CDR3 sequence (DNA): TGCAGTGCTAGAGATCCCCACCCTAGCGCCTCCTACGAGCAGTACTTC.

This chain connects TRBV7-2 to TRBJ1-2; the match to TRBD1 covers 8 bases. J gave up 4 bases and V 1 base, and 2 bases lay outside the gene matches. The CDR3 contains 14 residues. Germline-derived CDR1 and CDR2 are SGHTA and FQGNSA. The CDR3 bases are TGTGCCAGCAGCTTAGAAACAGGGGGCTATGGCTACACCTTC. Residues: CASSLETGGYGYTF.

This chain joins TRBV28 and TRBJ2-1; tentatively, D is TRBD2 (6 bases). The end of the DNA is better explained by TRBJ2-7, so the J call may be wrong. Germline V gene sequence: CDR1 MDHEN, CDR2 SYDVKM. CDR3 length: 14 residues. This CDR3 reads CASTLAGSLNEQYF. For the CDR3, the DNA is TGTGCCAGCACGCTAGCCGGGAGCTTAAATGAGCAGTACTTC.

This clonotype has only a few counts. The CDR3 sequence is CASSPGGLPPYNEQFF. The CDR3 region has the DNA TGTGCCAGCAGCCCCGGGGGACTACCTCCCTACAATGAGCAGTTCTTC. The chain recombines TRBV4-2 with TRBJ2-1, with 7 bases lining up with TRBD2. V shed 4 bases and J 2 bases; nucleotides not matched to a gene: 8. CDR3 length: 16 amino acids. Per germline, CDR1 LGHNA and CDR2 YNFKEQ.

This sequence joins TRBV20-1 and TRBJ2-3, with 11 bases aligning to TRBD2. J was trimmed by 5 bases and V by 3 bases; bases with no gene match: 7. Germline V CDR1 and CDR2: DFQATT, SNEGSKA (reference sequence). The CDR3 spans 15 residues. CDR3: CSASVAGGVLDTQYF. The CDR3 nucleotides read TGCAGTGCTAGCGTAGCGGGAGGGGTATTAGATACGCAGTATTTT.